This entry lists 10 T cell receptor beta chains sequenced from one sample in a study of blood T cells in healthy people across ages. Sample-barcoded 5' priming and a J-beta primer mix drove a second PCR of roughly 6 to 12 cycles. One entry per CDR3 protein results from TCRdb running MiXCR on the 5' RACE reads. The sample holds 1.5 million to 2 million distinct CDR3 sequences, roughly 28% seen once. Material for sequencing was blood. These receptor sequences come from a woman aged 25 to 45 in good health.

This clonotype was seen many times. The chain uses TRBV12-3 or TRBV12-4 and TRBJ1-5, with 10 bases lining up with TRBD1. CDR3 length: 15 amino acids. The junction had 3 bases not matched to a gene; V was cut back by 1 base and J by 6 bases. The CDR3 sequence is CASSLGWTGGQPQHF. CDR3 sequence (DNA): TGTGCCAGCAGTTTAGGGTGGACAGGGGGTCAGCCCCAGCATTTT.

This clonotype was counted many times. J is TRBJ2-7 and V is TRBV4-3, with D maybe TRBD1 (5 bases). V shed 2 bases and J shed 3 bases, with 14 bases lying between them. The CDR3 has 15 residues. CDR1 is LGHNA, CDR2 YSLEER, per germline. Here the CDR3 reads CASSQSRTTGYEQYF. CDR3 coding DNA: TGCGCCAGCAGCCAATCCAGGACAACCGGCTACGAGCAGTACTTC.

The V gene is TRBV24-1, the J gene TRBJ2-3, with 8 bases that match TRBD2. Trimming removed 6 bases from V and 3 bases from J; junction bases left unmatched: 1. The germline gives CDR1 KGHDR, CDR2 SFDVKD. The CDR3 spans 13 residues. The chain's CDR3 is CATSTSGTDTQYF. The CDR3 nucleotides read TGTGCCACCAGTACTAGCGGAACAGATACGCAGTATTTT.

This clonotype occurred a few times. The V and J genes are TRBV20-1 and TRBJ2-3; 13 nucleotides align to TRBD2. CDR1 and CDR2 from the germline V gene are DFQATT and SNEGSKA (reference sequence). The J segment lost 7 bases and the V segment lost 2 bases, leaving 6 bases of the junction unmatched. The CDR3 length is 15 residues. The CDR3 DNA reads TGCAGTGCTAGATTTACTAGCGGGGGGGTCAATACGCAGTATTTT. Its translation: CSARFTSGGVNTQYF.

This chain uses TRBV30 with TRBJ2-7, with D maybe TRBD2 (5 bases). The CDR3 spans 14 residues. The V and J ends lost 4 bases and 4 bases respectively, with 17 bases between them. The germline V gene has CDR1 GTSNPN and CDR2 SVGIG (reference sequence). The CDR3, as DNA: TGTGCCTGGACGAGGGTGTCCCAATCTTACGAGCAGTACTTC. Translated, it gives CAWTRVSQSYEQYF.

In the case of this clonotype: A much larger clone lies one base from this, so it may be a read error. The J gene is TRBJ2-1, the V gene TRBV20-1; possibly TRBD1 for D (6 bases). CDR1 is DFQATT and CDR2 is SNEGSKA in the germline V gene (reference sequence). Trimming cost V 6 bases and J 8 bases, with 8 bases left between them. The CDR3 is 10 residues long. The CDR3 protein is CSAPGDEQFF. The DNA for the CDR3 is TGCAGTGCCCCAGGGGATGAGCAGTTCTTC.

This clonotype has a handful of counts. The chain has TRBV5-1 and TRBJ1-2; D remains ambiguous. The CDR3 consists of 14 residues. CDR1 SGHRS and CDR2 YFSETQ come from the germline V gene. V was clipped by 6 bases and J by 4 bases, with 16 bases between them. The CDR3 bases are TGCGCCAGCACCGAATCCACAGCTAGCTATGGCTACACCTTC. It encodes CASTESTASYGYTF.

Notes on this clonotype: A much larger clone sits a single nucleotide away, making a read error possible. V and J are TRBV15 and TRBJ2-7; the match to TRBD1 covers 9 bases. J was trimmed by 2 bases and V by 3 bases; bases with no gene match: 8. There are 16 residues in the CDR3. Per germline, CDR1 LNHNV and CDR2 YYDKDF (reference sequence). CDR3 DNA sequence: TGTGCCACCAGCAGGGCAGGGGACAGGGCGCCCTACGAGCAGTACGTC. It yields the protein CATSRAGDRAPYEQYV.

This sequence joins TRBV4-1 and TRBJ1-5, with D tentatively TRBD1 (5 bases). CDR1 is MGHRA, CDR2 YSYEKL, per germline. The CDR3 consists of 16 residues. The germline V and J ends were trimmed by 0 bases and 3 bases, with 12 bases remaining between them. CDR3 sequence (DNA): TGCGCCAGCAGCCAAGATAATGGGGCGACCAATCAGCCCCAGCATTTT. This codes for CASSQDNGATNQPQHF.

The V call is TRBV20-1, the J call TRBJ1-4; 8 bases map to TRBD1. Germline V gene sequence: CDR1 DFQATT, CDR2 SNEGSKA (reference sequence). V dropped 1 base and J dropped 1; count of bases not matched to a gene: 14. This CDR3 comprises 19 residues. The CDR3 coding sequence is TGCAGTGCTAGAGGCGCAGGGCAGGGGGCGTTGAGAACTAATGAAAAACTGTTTTTT. Protein product: CSARGAGQGALRTNEKLFF.